Given below is one T cell receptor (beta chain) in context. No cognate antigen has been identified for it. The input lacks base qualities; no much larger clone sits a single base away. The immunoSEQ Assay, a bias-controlled multiplex PCR, was used to amplify TCRbeta CDR3 regions from genomic DNA. The authors processed their data as follows. Within the assay, amplification of reference gene primers was used to estimate how many nucleated cells each sample contained. To quantify the absolute abundance of each unique TCRbeta CDR3 rearrangement, sequence reads were collapsed and filtered. For each sample, productive Simpson clonality was calculated as the square root of Simpson's diversity index over productive rearrangements. TCRdb re-hosts the immuneACCESS table, in-frame sequences only. Its copies lack some clones; in the studies checked, an unresolved V gene accounts for under half of them, and the cause for the rest is not known. The DNA was the basis for D and trimming; V, J and clone size are from that table. The sample profile shows about 340,000 clones; around 85% of them were found once. In total, the top ten clones hold about 4.2% of the sample.

Looking up the germline V gene yields CDR1 MDHEN and CDR2 SYDVKM. The CDR3, from cysteine to phenylalanine, totals 16 residues. Just CDR3 DNA is preserved here, 48 bases in frame from base 1. The junction carries 20 bases between V and J, which are trimmed by 10 bases and 2 bases respectively. The data were taken from a study of blood T cell repertoires in COVID-19 (dated by TCRdb to the early 2020s). Regarding the study in general: Samples covering the acute and convalescent phases of COVID-19 were provided by collaborators in the United States, Italy and Spain. The sample metadata nearly always contained a de-identified subject ID, COVID-19 status, age in years and sex. Where available, HLA class I and class II types were obtained from metadata supplied by the sample provider rather than from assay-based typing. The dataset comprised deeply sampled blood TCRbeta repertoires from subjects exposed to, actively infected with, or recovered from COVID-19. The prospective study material was composed of cDNA or gDNA derived from T cells, B-cell-depleted T cells, or PBMCs. A freely available public database, intended as a resource for researchers studying the immune response to SARS-CoV-2, is where the repertoires were released. Samples were obtained from the ongoing ImmuneRACE study (first 160 participants) and from 1,254 subjects provided by 6 global collaborators.

Results the study describes overall, beyond this receptor: How much clinical and demographic metadata was included differed by source and by participant, and the metadata was provided uncurated.

Participants in the prospective study were aged about 18 to 90 years, lived in over 20 United States geographic areas, and enrolled through a virtual design. In the prospective study, cohorts were assigned on the basis of participant-reported clinical history obtained from a screening survey and a study questionnaire. Mobile phlebotomists in the prospective study collected whole blood, serum and a nasopharyngeal or oropharyngeal swab from every participant. Additional blood draws and questionnaires over an approximately 2-month period could optionally be provided by prospective study participants. Prospective study blood samples were shipped either frozen or at room temperature before DNA extraction.

The chain links TRBV28 with TRBJ1-4; the D gene cannot be named for sure. Sequencing input: PBMCs or T cells enriched from blood (not recorded which). This TCR was recovered from a woman in her forties with acute COVID-19. The DNA sequence is as follows: TGTGCCACTCGGTGGGGATCCGGGGTCACTAATGAAAAACTGTTTTTT. It codes for CATRWGSGVTNEKLFF.